Detailed here is one T cell receptor beta chain. This record belongs to a study of blood T cell repertoires in COVID-19. Overall study context: Samples of COVID-19 (acute and convalescent) were obtained from the United States, Italy and Spain. PBMCs, B-cell-depleted T cells, or T cells were the source of the cDNA or gDNA that made up the material.

V trimming: 8 bases; J trimming: 6 bases; junction bases outside the gene matches: 3. CDR3 size: 14 residues. Germline V lookup: CDR1 MNHEY, CDR2 SMNVEV (reference sequence). Original processing methods: Reference gene primer amplification gave nucleated cell count estimates. Repertoires were generated with immunoSEQ multiplex PCR, while TCRdb's copy carries only in-frame clones and drops some. D and trimming come from the DNA, and the V and J calls and clone size come from that table. The table lists 150,000 to 180,000 clones, roughly nine tenths of them singletons. The chain employs TRBV27 and TRBJ2-2; 13 nucleotides agree with TRBD2. The source of this sequence is a man in his forties or fifties with acute or convalescent COVID-19. Specimen: peripheral blood. CDR3 amino acids: CASRLAGGSGELFF. CDR3 coding DNA: TGTGCCAGCCGACTAGCGGGAGGATCCGGGGAGCTGTTTTTT.